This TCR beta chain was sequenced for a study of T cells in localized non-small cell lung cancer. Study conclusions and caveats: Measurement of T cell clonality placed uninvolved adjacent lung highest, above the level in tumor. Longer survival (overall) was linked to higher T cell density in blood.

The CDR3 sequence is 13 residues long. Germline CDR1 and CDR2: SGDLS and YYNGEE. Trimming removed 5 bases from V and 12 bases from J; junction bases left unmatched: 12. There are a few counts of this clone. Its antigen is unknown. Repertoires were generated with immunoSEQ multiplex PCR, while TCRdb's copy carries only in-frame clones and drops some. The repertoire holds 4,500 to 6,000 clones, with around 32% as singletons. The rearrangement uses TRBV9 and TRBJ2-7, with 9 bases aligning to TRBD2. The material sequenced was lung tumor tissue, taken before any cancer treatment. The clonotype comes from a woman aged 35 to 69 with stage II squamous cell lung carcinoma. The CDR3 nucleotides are TGTGCCAGCAGTGAAGATCTAGCGGGATTGCCGTACTTC. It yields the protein CASSEDLAGLPYF.